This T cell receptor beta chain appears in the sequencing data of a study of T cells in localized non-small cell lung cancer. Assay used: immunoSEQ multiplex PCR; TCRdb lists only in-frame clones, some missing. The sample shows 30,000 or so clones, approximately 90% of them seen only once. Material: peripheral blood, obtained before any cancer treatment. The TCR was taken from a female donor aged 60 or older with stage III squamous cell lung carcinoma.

CDR3 DNA: TGTGCCAGCTCCCGTGGGGACGAGCAGTACTTC. It translates to CASSRGDEQYF. V usage is TRBV18 and J usage is TRBJ2-7; no definite D call. The germline CDR1 and CDR2 sequences are KGHSH and LQKENI. The CDR3 length is 11 residues. V was shortened by 6 bases and J by 5 bases, with 8 bases between the two germline ends.